This T cell receptor (beta chain) was recovered during a study of blood T cell repertoires in COVID-19. In the original workflow: Counts of nucleated cells, estimated from reference gene primer amplification, were obtained. Data came from immunoSEQ multiplex PCR; TCRdb stores just in-frame clones and leaves some out. V and J calls and clone size come straight from that table; D and trimming were deduced from the DNA. Among approximately 300,000 clones listed, more than 70% were seen once. The specimen was peripheral blood. The TCR sequence derives from a man younger than 35 who had recovered from COVID-19.

The DNA for the CDR3 is TGTGCCACCAGCCCCCAAGAAGGAGGTACGCAGTATTTT. Amino acid sequence: CATSPQEGGTQYF. The chain recombines TRBV15 with TRBJ2-3, with D maybe TRBD2 (5 bases). Germline V gene data show CDR1 as LNHNV and CDR2 as YYDKDF (reference sequence). CDR3 length equals 13 residues. V lost 5 bases, J lost 8 bases, and 14 bases lay in between.